These 18 T cell receptor beta chains share one sample of origin, sequenced in a study of breast tumors, draining lymph nodes, adjacent tissues (dated by TCRdb to about 2016). Lymph node samples were obtained from the axillary draining lymph nodes of breast cancer patients. Libraries were constructed by multiplex PCR. TCRdb names Illumina HiSeq 2000 as the instrument used. Using fastp at Q25 and MiXCR, TCRdb reprocessed the public reads and kept productive beta chains. Here each entry gathers all rows of one CDR3 protein and keeps the most common genes and DNA. This sample comprises 170,000 or so distinct CDR3 sequences, around a third of them detected only once. The top ten clonotypes cover 3.5% to 4.5% of the sample. Sequencing was performed on axillary lymph node tissue. The receptors here all came from a female donor with breast cancer. Some clones in this sample may be carry-over from other donors' samples.

This clonotype was counted only a few times. This sequence may be a read error, since a much larger clone differs from it by one base. The limits of the CDR3 on the DNA are not certain, so only TCRdb's listed CDR3 is given. V and J are TRBV9 and TRBJ2-1; the table's D call of TRBD2 was not tested on the DNA. The CDR3 contains 15 residues when both ends are counted. The germline V gene encodes CDR1 SGDLS and CDR2 YYNGEE. The CDR3 loop reads CASSVGSGTYNEPFF.

This clonotype was detected many times. The chain is built from TRBV12-3 or TRBV12-4 and TRBJ2-7, with 13 nucleotides matching TRBD2. The trim removed 5 bases at V and 3 bases at J, leaving 10 bases unmatched. The CDR3 consists of 17 residues. CDR3 sequence reads: CASSQLTSGGQIYEQYF. The CDR3 DNA sequence: TGTGCCAGCAGTCAATTGACTAGCGGGGGGCAGATCTACGAGCAGTACTTC.

The CDR3 spells CSPRTSESYEQYF. Written as DNA, the CDR3 is TGCAGCCCTCGGACTAGCGAGTCCTACGAGCAGTACTTC. This chain connects TRBV29-1 to TRBJ2-7, with 9 bases fitting TRBD2. With 8 bases clipped from V and 1 base from J, the junction kept 6 bases outside the gene matches. There are 13 residues in the CDR3. Germline-derived CDR1 and CDR2 are SQVTM and ANQGSEA.

This clonotype was detected many times. The DNA for the CDR3 is TGCAGTGCTAGCCAGGGGCCGAGAGAGACCCAGTACTTC. This encodes CSASQGPRETQYF. The gene calls are TRBV20-1 and TRBJ2-5, with TRBD1 as a possible D gene (6 bases). V lost 3 bases to trimming and J lost 4 bases, with 12 bases between them. The CDR3 consists of 13 residues. The germline V gene encodes CDR1 DFQATT and CDR2 SNEGSKA (reference sequence).

This clonotype was observed at least ten times. The gene calls are TRBV18 and TRBJ1-4; tentative D call: TRBD1 (5 bases). The CDR3 is made up of 18 amino acids. V lost 1 base, J lost 8 bases, and 23 bases lay in between. Germline V CDR1 and CDR2: KGHSH, LQKENI. The CDR3 coding sequence is TGTGCCAGCTCACCACTTCAGGGATCTATGGCTGATACGGAAAAACTGTTTTTT. It codes for CASSPLQGSMADTEKLFF.

This clonotype was counted ten times or more. This rearrangement joins TRBV7-3 to TRBJ1-6, with 7 bases matching TRBD1. This CDR3 contains 16 residues. With 0 bases clipped from V and 10 bases from J, the junction kept 9 bases outside the gene matches. Germline V CDR1 and CDR2: SGHTA, FQGTGA. CDR3 amino acids: CASSLTPPGGGSPLHF. CDR3 DNA: TGTGCCAGCAGCTTAACACCGCCAGGGGGTGGATCACCCCTCCACTTT.

The chain links TRBV19 to TRBJ1-5; no definite D call. The length of the CDR3 is 16 residues. V gave up 4 bases and J gave up 6 bases, with 19 bases separating them. The germline CDR1 and CDR2 sequences are LNHDA and SQIVND (reference sequence). Written as DNA, the CDR3 is TGTGCCAGTAGTACCGTCCCCCGTGGTTTTGGTCAGCCCCAGCATTTT. Translation: CASSTVPRGFGQPQHF.

This clonotype was detected many times. This chain uses TRBV10-3 with TRBJ2-7; 13 nucleotides match TRBD2. CDR1 is ENHRY and CDR2 is SYGVKD in the germline V gene. The CDR3 consists of 17 residues. J gave up 4 bases and V 0 bases, and 6 bases lay outside the gene matches. CDR3 DNA sequence: TGTGCCATCAGTGAGTCGTTAGGACTAGCGGGGGTATACGAGCAGTACTTC. Translation: CAISESLGLAGVYEQYF.

The genes are TRBV24-1 and TRBJ2-2, with D possibly matching TRBD1 (6 bases). Germline-derived CDR1 and CDR2 are KGHDR and SFDVKD. The CDR3 is made up of 13 amino acids. Between the trimmed V and J ends, which lost 4 bases and 8 bases, there was a span of 10 bases. The CDR3 DNA is TGTGCCACCAGTGACCGCGGACAGGGGGAGCTGTTTTTT. Its protein product is CATSDRGQGELFF.

This clonotype was counted a few times. It may be a read error: a sequence one base away is much more abundant. This chain joins TRBV5-1 and TRBJ1-6; perhaps TRBD1 as D (5 bases). This CDR3 is built from 14 residues. Germline CDR1 and CDR2: SGHRS and YFSETQ. The CDR3 nucleotides are TGCGCCAGCAGCTTGGGGGACCCTAATTCACCCTTCCACTTT. Translated, it gives CASSLGDPNSPFHF.

The rearrangement uses TRBV6-6 and TRBJ2-1; the match to TRBD1 covers 9 bases. The CDR3 covers 17 residues. The V gene's germline CDR1 is MNHNY and CDR2 SVGAGI (reference sequence). The ends lost 7 bases at V and 8 bases at J; junction bases unmatched: 18. CDR3 sequence reads: CASIHRVHRGQGDEQFF. The CDR3 DNA reads TGTGCCAGCATTCACCGGGTACACAGGGGGCAGGGCGATGAGCAGTTCTTC.

There are a few counts of this clonotype. The V gene is TRBV18, the J gene TRBJ2-5, with 8 bases lining up with TRBD1. The V and J ends lost 3 bases and 3 bases, in that order; junction bases with no gene match: 6. CDR1 and CDR2 from the germline V gene are KGHSH and LQKENI. The CDR3 runs 15 residues. The DNA of the CDR3 is TGTGCCAGCTCACCCCGACAGGGGTGGGAAGAGACCCAGTACTTC. It is translated as CASSPRQGWEETQYF.

In the case of this clonotype: A single base separates this from a much larger clone, so it may be a read error. The chain recombines TRBV20-1 with TRBJ2-3; TRBD1 or TRBD2 may be the D gene (6 bases each). Germline V gene data show CDR1 as DFQATT and CDR2 as SNEGSKA (reference sequence). The CDR3 spans 15 residues. The V end was cut by 2 bases, the J end by 3 bases, with 15 bases between. The CDR3 here is CSARPGRGRTDTQYF. CDR3 nucleotides: TGCAGTGCTAGACCCGGCCGGGGGCGTACAGATACGCAGTATTTT.

Worth noting for this clonotype: One end of the junction does not line up with germline, which may come from a read error. The chain has TRBV12-3 or TRBV12-4 and TRBJ2-3; D is possibly TRBD2 (6 bases). The CDR3 runs 14 residues. The CDR3 loop reads CASSTGGRTDAQYF. CDR3 coding DNA: TGTGCCAGCAGTACCGGGGGTCGCACAGATGCGCAGTATTTT.

This clonotype has ten or more counts. The rearrangement uses TRBV18 and TRBJ2-5, with a weak D call TRBD2 (6 bases). CDR3 size: 14 residues. V lost 6 bases to trimming and J lost 3 bases, with 14 bases between them. Germline CDR1 is KGHSH and CDR2 is LQKENI. The CDR3 bases are TGTGCCAGCTCTCCGGGGTGGAGGGAAGAGACCCAGTACTTC. It specifies CASSPGWREETQYF.

The sample holds a few counts of this clonotype. A read error may explain this, as a much larger clone is one base away. The gene calls are TRBV5-6 and TRBJ1-5; D remains ambiguous. Between the trimmed V and J ends, which lost 2 bases and 6 bases, there was a span of 9 bases. The CDR3 runs to 13 residues. Germline V CDR1 and CDR2: SGHDT, YYEEEE. The DNA of the CDR3 is TGTGCCAGCAGCTTAGGGATCACTCAGCCCCAGCATTTT. As protein: CASSLGITQPQHF.

This clonotype was seen repeatedly, ten times or more. The rearrangement uses TRBV29-1 and TRBJ2-1; D tentatively fits TRBD1 or TRBD2 (5 bases each). The CDR3 length is 10 residues. CDR1 SQVTM and CDR2 ANQGSEA come from the germline V gene. Trimming cost V 7 bases and J 7 bases, with 8 bases left between them. CDR3 sequence (DNA): TGCAGCGGCGAGGGGAATGAGCAGTTCTTC. This gives the protein CSGEGNEQFF.

This clonotype was recorded at least ten times. The chain recombines TRBV7-3 with TRBJ2-1; 7 nucleotides agree with TRBD2. Germline trimming cut 5 bases from V and 6 bases from J; bases unmatched to any gene: 13. Germline-derived CDR1 and CDR2 are SGHTA and FQGTGA. This CDR3 spans 16 amino acids. The CDR3 DNA follows: TGTGCCAGCAGCCCAGAGGGCGGGAGAGCATCCAATGAGCAGTTCTTC. Amino acids: CASSPEGGRASNEQFF. The full variable domain, in which reference TRBV7-3 and TRBJ2-1 provide the parts outside the CDR3, is GAGVSQTPSNKVTEKGKYVELRCDPISGHTALYWYRQSLGQGPEFLIYFQGTGAADDSGLPNDRFFAVRPEGSVSTLKIQRTERGDSAVYLCASSPEGGRASNEQFFGPGTRLTVL.